These T cell receptor beta chains were read from a single sample in a study of identical twins. In TCRdb, the 5' RACE reads were re-called with MiXCR into one record per CDR3 protein. The repertoire holds around 690,000 distinct CDR3 sequences, with roughly 20% as singletons. These data were likewise used in another study, on T cells expressing NK-cell markers.

The sequencing input was PBMCs. The receptors were gathered from a woman aged 18-29 years in good health. Both conserved end residues are part of each CDR3. Each record gives: J gene, D gene, clone size, CDR3 length, V gene, CDR3 protein, CDR3 DNA. A D gene is named only where the DNA matches it firmly. Clone size, where shown, is once, few, many, or a class for clones that have expanded.

TRBJ2-7	.	.	13	TRBV7-9	CASSRPSGELQYF	TGTGCCAGCAGCCGCCCATCGGGTGAACTGCAGTACTTC
TRBJ2-7	.	few	15	TRBV27	CASSPGGTQDYEQYF	TGTGCCAGCAGTCCAGGCGGGACACAGGACTACGAGCAGTACTTC
TRBJ1-5	.	.	16	TRBV12-3/TRBV12-4	CASSLWGPGSNQPQHF	TGTGCCAGCAGTTTGTGGGGCCCAGGTTCTAATCAGCCCCAGCATTTT
TRBJ2-1	TRBD2	few	12	TRBV12-3/TRBV12-4	CASSFGGSEQFF	TGTGCCAGCAGTTTCGGGGGGAGCGAGCAGTTCTTC
TRBJ2-5	TRBD2	many	13	TRBV5-1	CASSHGGGETQYF	TGCGCCAGCAGCCATGGGGGGGGAGAGACCCAGTACTTC
TRBJ1-1	TRBD1	few	14	TRBV6-1	CASSRQGANTEAFF	TGTGCCAGCAGTCGACAGGGGGCGAACACTGAAGCTTTCTTT
TRBJ2-5	.	.	14	TRBV5-1	CASSSRKREETQYF	TGCGCCAGCAGCTCCAGGAAACGAGAAGAGACCCAGTACTTC
TRBJ2-5	TRBD2	.	16	TRBV20-1	CSAKGTSGGPSETQYF	TGCAGTGCTAAAGGGACTAGCGGGGGCCCTTCGGAGACCCAGTACTTC
TRBJ2-1	.	few	14	TRBV20-1	CSDTASGSDNEQFF	TGCAGTGACACAGCTTCCGGGTCGGACAATGAGCAGTTCTTC
TRBJ2-7	.	.	15	TRBV12-3/TRBV12-4	CASSLGGPGGYEQYF	TGTGCCAGCAGTTTAGGGGGACCCGGGGGCTACGAGCAGTACTTC
TRBJ2-1	.	.	11	TRBV27	CASMASREQFF	TGTGCCAGCATGGCCTCGCGGGAGCAGTTCTTC
TRBJ2-2	.	few	14	TRBV12-3/TRBV12-4	CASRQGQISGELFF	TGTGCCAGCAGACAAGGACAGATCTCCGGGGAGCTGTTTTTT
TRBJ2-7	TRBD1	few	14	TRBV5-1	CASRKTGGENEQYF	TGCGCCAGCAGAAAGACAGGGGGGGAGAACGAGCAGTACTTC
TRBJ2-3	.	few	13	TRBV5-6	CASSPNPSDTQYF	TGTGCCAGCAGCCCGAACCCCTCAGATACGCAGTATTTT
TRBJ2-2	.	.	16	TRBV15	CATSRGGAPNTGELFF	TGTGCCACCAGCAGAGGCGGGGCCCCGAACACCGGGGAGCTGTTTTTT
TRBJ1-5	.	few	16	TRBV12-3/TRBV12-4	CASTPEGLGRSQPQHF	TGTGCCAGCACCCCCGAGGGCTTGGGTAGGTCCCAGCCCCAGCATTTT
TRBJ1-1	.	.	11	TRBV6-5	CASSYGGLAFF	TGTGCCAGCAGTTACGGCGGTCTAGCTTTCTTT
TRBJ2-7	.	few	13	TRBV12-3/TRBV12-4	CASRFSGVGEQYF	TGTGCCAGCAGATTTAGTGGGGTTGGGGAGCAGTACTTC
TRBJ2-2	.	many	12	TRBV29-1	CSVGQGTGELFF	TGCAGCGTTGGGCAGGGGACCGGGGAGCTGTTTTTT
TRBJ2-1	TRBD2	few	13	TRBV20-1	CSATGTSGTWQFF	TGCAGTGCTACCGGGACTAGCGGGACCTGGCAGTTCTTC
TRBJ2-7	.	.	16	TRBV7-2	CASSYLVSRSSYEQYF	TGTGCCAGCAGCTATTTAGTATCAAGGAGCTCCTACGAGCAGTACTTC
TRBJ2-5	.	many	12	TRBV7-9	CASSLASETQYF	TGTGCCAGCAGCTTAGCCTCAGAGACCCAGTACTTC
TRBJ2-1	.	.	17	TRBV5-1	CASSASGPSRWRNEQFF	TGCGCCAGCAGCGCGTCCGGGCCCTCCCGGTGGCGGAATGAGCAGTTCTTC
TRBJ2-7	TRBD1	.	15	TRBV12-3/TRBV12-4	CASSPGTGLSYEQYF	TGTGCCAGCAGCCCCGGGACAGGGCTATCCTACGAGCAGTACTTC
TRBJ2-1	.	.	14	TRBV5-1	CASSGGGLNNEQFF	TGCGCCAGCAGTGGGGGGGGCTTGAACAATGAGCAGTTCTTC
TRBJ2-1	.	few	11	TRBV29-1	CSAPAYNEQFF	TGCAGCGCTCCGGCTTACAATGAGCAGTTCTTC
TRBJ1-1	.	few	13	TRBV2	CASSGHSNTEAFF	TGTGCCAGCAGTGGCCACTCGAACACTGAAGCTTTCTTT
TRBJ2-3	.	.	13	TRBV28	CAYTDGRTDTQYF	TGTGCCTACACTGACGGTCGCACAGATACGCAGTATTTT
TRBJ2-1	.	few	14	TRBV20-1	CSARTGLPSHEQFF	TGCAGTGCCCGCACGGGACTCCCCAGCCATGAGCAGTTCTTC